This TCR beta chain emerged from a study of shared clonotypes between healthy human individuals (dated by TCRdb to 2018 to 2021). With regard to the full study: A couple of women and a few men aged 18 to 49 years were included in the cohort. Each donor's leukapheresis produced roughly between about 0.9 and 9.5 billion PBMCs. For each donor, three plates each were used for CD4 naive and CD4 memory, two plates were used for CD8 naive, and one plate was used for CD8 memory. To estimate repertoire size and how much clonotype sharing occurs between individuals, the study deeply sequenced the blood TCR repertoires of a handful of healthy adults. To increase sequencing depth and limit assay-specific biases, TCR repertoire library preparation and sequencing were carried out by different laboratories using diverse techniques. General conclusions and limits of the study: Because the study included only a small number of donors, the genetic and exposure-history diversity represented was limited. Pairwise subsampling led to the expectation that sequencing depth would affect the degree of clonotype sharing among donors. Rarefaction of sorted-subset datasets indicated incomplete sequencing despite the large sequencing depth. Clonotypes shared by all four sorted-subset donors showed higher generation probabilities than non-shared clonotypes. Around 5.4% of naive CD4, 3.5% of naive CD8, approximately 2.2% of memory CD4, and about 0.4% of memory CD8 clonotypes were shared across a handful of donors. Naive subsets generally had larger estimated clonotype richness than memory subsets did. Sampling was restricted to blood, and TCR repertoires in tissue are likely to differ from TCR repertoires in blood.

Using the deep immunoSEQ assay, multiplex PCR amplified TCR CDR3 regions from genomic DNA. Extracted genomic DNA from each cell subset was spread evenly across all wells of several immunoSEQ 96-well plates, with each plate serving as a replicate. Each replicate PCR for sorted subsets received approximately 220 ng genomic DNA, equal to 28,000 or so T cell genomes. The purified libraries were quantified using a Qubit 3.0 fluorometer, sized with a Bioanalyzer 2100, and then quantified again using the KAPA Library Quantification kit. Each immunoSEQ 96-well plate was sequenced on its own single-read 150-cycle Illumina NextSeq 550 flow cell. The original methods were these. Because only junctional sequences without quality scores were contained in the immunoSEQ output, filtering matching that applied to full-length reads could not be performed. To assign V/J genes and CDR3, sequences were annotated using PyIR, a Python wrapper for IgBLAST v1.9, with IMGT germline references. Any read was removed if the V/J assignment was weak (E-value above 1e-6), the CDR3 was missing, or the read contained stop codons, out-of-frame junctions, or ambiguous translated residues. A V3J clonotype was defined by an identical inferred V gene, J gene, and CDR3 amino acid sequence. Percentage overlap between repertoires was calculated by dividing the number of shared unique clonotypes by the size of the smaller repertoire. Richness of each repertoire was evaluated using RTK rarefaction, the Chao1 estimator, and Recon v2.1 estimates of unobserved clonotypes. OLGA was used to compute generation probabilities for all TCRbeta clonotypes that the gDNA method yielded from a handful of donors. This is the immuneACCESS table as TCRdb keeps it, with only in-frame sequences that have V and J called. A part of the clones is gone; compared with another copy, unresolved V genes explain less than half, and the rest is unexplained. V, J and clone size reflect that table, while D and trimming were determined from the DNA. This sample is represented by some 360,000 clones; 70% to 75% of them were singletons. Over 9.5% of the sample rests with the top ten.

Donors were healthy HIV-negative adults with no recently reported acute infections or vaccinations. All donors were Caucasian adults living in Nashville, Tennessee, USA. CD4+ T cells were enriched by magnetic negative selection, after which naive cells were positively selected on CD45RA and the negative fraction was taken as the memory subset. After blood collection by leukapheresis, PBMCs were isolated using Ficoll-Histopaque density gradient centrifugation and then cryopreserved in the vapor phase of liquid nitrogen. Analytical flow cytometry was used to check the purity and quantity of every magnetically sorted T cell population. Genomic DNA was isolated from every sorted fraction and measured by UV absorbance on a Nanodrop 2000c. This clone was recorded at least ten times. The target of this receptor is not known. No base quality information exists; no much larger clone differs at one position.

The clonotype comes from a man aged 25-45 years in good health. Sequenced sample: memory CD4+ T cells sorted from blood. This specimen's cell subset or site label, interpreted: CD45RA-negative fraction.

The DNA reads as follows: TGTGCCAGCTCACCCGGGACCGAAGGCGAGCAGTACTTC. This gives the protein CASSPGTEGEQYF. The V and J segments used are TRBV18 and TRBJ2-7; the D element could tentatively be TRBD1 or TRBD2, as 5 bases agree for each. V sheds 3 bases and J sheds 6 bases, leaving 12 bases between their ends. The CDR3 has 13 amino acids, counting the end cysteine and phenylalanine. Only CDR3 DNA is held: 39 bases, read in frame from base 1. Sequences KGHSH (CDR1) and LQKENI (CDR2) are obtained from the germline V gene.